Presented here are 22 T cell receptor beta chains from one specimen sequenced in a study of shared clonotypes between healthy human individuals. Sequencing was performed with immunoSEQ multiplex PCR; in TCRdb, only in-frame clones are kept and a portion is missing. The repertoire holds around 2,000,000 clones, with 85% to 95% as singletons. Sequencing was performed on naive CD4+ T cells sorted from blood. Subset denoted: CD45RA+ positively selected. The receptors originated from a man between 18 and 29 years old in good health.

The chain employs TRBV7-9 and TRBJ2-5; D gene uncertain. Germline V gene lookup returns CDR1 SEHNR and CDR2 FQNEAQ (reference sequence). The CDR3 runs to 12 residues. The germline V and J ends were trimmed by 0 bases and 7 bases, with 6 bases remaining between them. CDR3 sequence (DNA): TGTGCCAGCAGCTTAGCAGGGTGGACCCAGTACTTC. It specifies CASSLAGWTQYF.

V gene TRBV5-1 combines with J gene TRBJ1-1; D unclear. From germline, CDR1 is SGHRS and CDR2 YFSETQ. V shed 3 bases and J shed 7 bases, with 13 bases lying between them. The CDR3 length is 13 residues. The CDR3 coding sequence is TGCGCCAGCAGCTCTAGTAACTGGGGTGAAGCTTTCTTT. Translating gives CASSSSNWGEAFF. The full variable domain, completed using reference TRBV5-1 and TRBJ1-1, is KAGVTQTPRYLIKTRGQQVTLSCSPISGHRSVSWYQQTPGQGLQFLFEYFSETQRNKGNFPGRFSGRQFSNSRSEMNVSTLELGDSALYLCASSSSNWGEAFFGQGTRLTVV.

The J gene is TRBJ2-1, the V gene TRBV6-1; maybe TRBD1 (5 bases). Deletions cut 3 bases from V and 0 bases from J, with 6 bases between. Looked up from germline, CDR1 is MNHNS and CDR2 is SASEGT. The CDR3 sequence is 14 residues long. The CDR3 loop is CASSEGLSYNEQFF. CDR3 DNA: TGTGCCAGCAGTGAGGGGCTCTCCTACAATGAGCAGTTCTTC.

The rearrangement links TRBV7-8 to TRBJ2-1; a weak D match, TRBD2 (5 bases). This CDR3 has 13 residues. Germline CDR1 and CDR2: SGHVS and FQNEAQ. V dropped 4 bases and J dropped 9 bases, with 13 bases sitting between them. This CDR3 reads CASSSYPSCEQFF. Here the CDR3 DNA reads TGTGCCAGCAGCTCCTACCCTAGCTGTGAGCAGTTCTTC.

This clone appeared a few times. The gene calls are TRBV5-1 and TRBJ2-7; no clear D. The CDR3 spans 14 residues. V lost 4 bases and J lost 5, with 16 bases in between. Per germline, CDR1 SGHRS and CDR2 YFSETQ. The CDR3 here is CASSLEGYPDEQYF. DNA for the CDR3: TGCGCCAGCAGCCTCGAAGGGTACCCCGACGAGCAGTACTTC.

Remarks on this clone: The sample carries other DNA sequences with the same CDR3. This chain connects TRBV7-9 to TRBJ2-5, with 16 bases identical to TRBD2. CDR1 is SEHNR, CDR2 FQNEAQ, per germline (reference sequence). V gave up 4 bases and J gave up 5 bases; unmatched junction bases: 4. This CDR3 has 16 residues. The CDR3 sequence is CASSSGLAGGQETQYF. In DNA, the CDR3 is TGTGCCAGCAGCTCGGGACTAGCGGGGGGGCAGGAGACCCAGTACTTC. Looking up the rest from reference TRBV7-9 and TRBJ2-5 gives the full variable domain: DTGVSQNPRHKITKRGQNVTFRCDPISEHNRLYWYRQTLGQGPEFLTYFQNEAQLEKSRLLSDRFSAERPKGSFSTLEIQRTEQGDSAMYLCASSSGLAGGQETQYFGPGTRLLVL.

This clone was detected once. The chain recombines TRBV27 with TRBJ1-2; perhaps TRBD1 as D (5 bases). Germline V lookup: CDR1 MNHEY, CDR2 SMNVEV (reference sequence). CDR3 length: 17 residues. V was shortened by 0 bases and J by 4 bases, with 18 bases between the two germline ends. In nucleotides, the CDR3 is TGTGCCAGCAGTTTATCAGGGGCGGGGATTGGGGTCTATGGCTACACCTTC. Translation gives CASSLSGAGIGVYGYTF.

The V and J genes are TRBV19 and TRBJ1-2; possibly TRBD1 for D (5 bases). CDR1 and CDR2 from the germline V gene are LNHDA and SQIVND (reference sequence). This CDR3 comprises 11 residues. Trimming stripped 9 bases from V and 8 bases from J, with 13 bases between. DNA for the CDR3: TGTGCCAGCCCGGGGCCCTACGGCTACACCTTC. Amino acid sequence: CASPGPYGYTF.

The rearrangement uses TRBV5-1 and TRBJ2-2, with D tentatively TRBD1 or TRBD2 (5 bases each). The CDR3 is 15 amino acids. Per the germline V gene, CDR1 is SGHRS and CDR2 is YFSETQ. V lost 3 bases and J lost 3, with 12 bases in between. In DNA form, the CDR3 reads TGCGCCAGCAGCTGGGGACCGTTGGACACCGGGGAGCTGTTTTTT. Translation gives CASSWGPLDTGELFF.

This sequence joins TRBV28 and TRBJ1-3; possible D gene TRBD1, 5 bases. This CDR3 comprises 16 residues. The V end was cut by 6 bases, the J end by 0 bases, with 15 bases between. Germline CDR1 is MDHEN and CDR2 is SYDVKM. For the CDR3, the DNA is TGTGCCAGCAGACTGGGGGGGTATAGCTCTGGAAACACCATATATTTT. This sequence encodes CASRLGGYSSGNTIYF. The full variable domain, in which reference TRBV28 and TRBJ1-3 provide the parts outside the CDR3, is DVKVTQSSRYLVKRTGEKVFLECVQDMDHENMFWYRQDPGLGLRLIYFSYDVKMKEKGDIPEGYSVSREKKERFSLILESASTNQTSMYLCASRLGGYSSGNTIYFGEGSWLTVV.

The rearrangement links TRBV6-5 to TRBJ1-1; D is undetermined. Germline V CDR1 and CDR2: MNHEY, SVGAGI. The germline V and J ends were trimmed by 2 bases and 4 bases, with 11 bases remaining between them. The CDR3 consists of 14 residues. Written as DNA, the CDR3 is TGTGCCAGCAGTTACGGACGGGCGGGCACTGAAGCTTTCTTT. It encodes CASSYGRAGTEAFF.

This clone was counted once. This chain connects TRBV6-5 to TRBJ1-2; TRBD1 might be the D (5 bases). V was trimmed by 6 bases and J by 5 bases, leaving 10 bases between them. CDR1 is MNHEY and CDR2 is SVGAGI in the germline V gene. This CDR3 has 12 amino acids. Here the CDR3 reads CASRNTGYGYTF. For the CDR3, the DNA is TGTGCCAGCAGAAACACAGGTTATGGCTACACCTTC.

V is TRBV2 and J is TRBJ2-5; D is possibly TRBD2 (6 bases). The CDR3 length is 12 residues. Germline V gene data show CDR1 as SNHLY and CDR2 as FYNNEI. V lost 10 bases to trimming and J lost 4 bases, with 13 bases between them. CDR3 DNA: TGTGCCACGTCGGGGGAGCCAGAGACCCAGTACTTC. This codes for CATSGEPETQYF.

The J gene is TRBJ1-1, the V gene TRBV12-5; D not resolved. V lost 1 base and J lost 8, with 5 bases in between. There are 11 residues in the CDR3. Germline V gene data show CDR1 as LGHNT and CDR2 as FRNRAP. In DNA, the CDR3 is TGTGCTAGTGGTTTGGGTCTAGAAGCTTTCTTT. Translating gives CASGLGLEAFF.

This chain connects TRBV5-1 to TRBJ2-2; 11 bases match TRBD2. After removal of 1 base from V and 8 bases from J, the junction contained 7 bases not matched to a gene. The CDR3 consists of 16 residues. Germline CDR1 SGHRS, CDR2 YFSETQ. CDR3 sequence: CASSLTSGGLFGELFF. The CDR3 nucleotides are TGCGCCAGCAGCTTGACTAGCGGGGGATTGTTTGGGGAGCTGTTTTTT.

The chain is built from TRBV11-2 and TRBJ2-5; D not resolved. The CDR3 contains 15 residues. The germline V gene encodes CDR1 SGHAT and CDR2 FQNNGV. V was pared by 0 bases and J by 1 base, with 9 bases between. In DNA form, the CDR3 reads TGTGCCAGCAGCTTAGATGGGTTGGCCCAAGAGACCCAGTACTTC. It is translated as CASSLDGLAQETQYF.

The chain combines TRBV30 with TRBJ2-3; TRBD2 matches at 14 bases. The junction had 10 bases not matched to a gene; V was cut back by 2 bases and J by 0 bases. Germline loops: CDR1 GTSNPN, CDR2 SVGIG (reference sequence). The CDR3 totals 19 residues. CDR3 in amino acids: CAWSPGLAGVISSTDTQYF. In DNA form, the CDR3 reads TGTGCCTGGAGTCCGGGACTAGCGGGAGTGATCTCTAGCACAGATACGCAGTATTTT. Complete variable domain (other parts from reference TRBV30 and TRBJ2-3): SQTIHQWPATLVQPVGSPLSLECTVEGTSNPNLYWYRQAAGRGLQLLFYSVGIGQISSEVPQNLSASRPQDRQFILSSKKLLLSDSGFYLCAWSPGLAGVISSTDTQYFGPGTRLTVL.

The V gene is TRBV2, the J gene TRBJ2-2; D gene uncertain. The CDR3 totals 14 residues. Germline V lookup: CDR1 SNHLY, CDR2 FYNNEI. V was trimmed by 4 bases and J by 1 base, leaving 7 bases between them. The chain's CDR3 is CASSALWNTGELFF. CDR3 sequence (DNA): TGTGCCAGCAGTGCGCTATGGAACACCGGGGAGCTGTTTTTT.

Here the CDR3 DNA reads TGTGCCAGCAGTGACACAGGGGCCGGGGCCAACGTCCTGACTTTC. This translates into CASSDTGAGANVLTF. The V call is TRBV25-1, the J call TRBJ2-6, with 7 bases lining up with TRBD1. This CDR3 spans 15 amino acids. The germline V gene encodes CDR1 MGHDK and CDR2 SYGVNS. V was clipped by 3 bases and J by 4 bases; unmatched bases: 3.

The CDR3 loop reads CASSENAGLAKNIQYF. The CDR3 region has the DNA TGTGCCAGCAGTGAAAACGCGGGCCTAGCCAAAAACATTCAGTACTTC. V and J are TRBV6-1 and TRBJ2-4; D perhaps matches TRBD2 (5 bases). Germline V gene sequence: CDR1 MNHNS, CDR2 SASEGT. Trimming shortened V by 2 bases and J by 0 bases, and 11 bases separated the two germline ends. This CDR3 has 16 residues.

The gene calls are TRBV5-1 and TRBJ1-3; tentatively, D is TRBD1 (5 bases). The CDR3 is 16 residues long. The V end lost 0 bases, the J end lost 5 bases, and 15 bases lay between the germline ends. Per the germline V gene, CDR1 is SGHRS and CDR2 is YFSETQ. The CDR3 coding sequence is TGCGCCAGCAGCTTGGGTGGGGCAGCTACTCGAAACACCATATATTTT. It encodes CASSLGGAATRNTIYF.

Of note for this clone: The same CDR3 is also encoded by other DNA sequences in this sample. The V call is TRBV7-9, the J call TRBJ1-3; 7 bases fit TRBD1. The germline gives CDR1 SEHNR, CDR2 FQNEAQ (reference sequence). CDR3 size: 15 residues. V lost 3 bases and J lost 1; bases outside the gene matches: 3. The CDR3 here is CASSLGQSSGNTIYF. CDR3 bases: TGTGCCAGCAGCTTGGGACAGTCTTCTGGAAACACCATATATTTT.